A selection of T cell receptor beta chains follows, all from one sample in a study of blood T cell repertoires in COVID-19. The assay was immunoSEQ multiplex PCR, and TCRdb's table has in-frame clones only and misses some. Of fewer than 250,000 clones listed, 80% to 90% are singletons. The sequenced sample was peripheral blood. Receptor source: a woman of 80 years or more with acute or convalescent COVID-19. Both conserved end residues are part of each CDR3. Each record gives: J gene, D gene, clone size, V gene, CDR3 protein, CDR3 DNA. D genes are given only for firm matches. The listing skips clone size in some rows; elsewhere it reads once, few, many or a size class.

>TRBJ1-1|-|-|TRBV4-2
CASSQALGGGVTEAFF
TGTGCCAGCAGCCAGGCCCTCGGGGGGGGTGTGACTGAAGCTTTCTTT
>TRBJ2-5|-|-|TRBV15
CATSRDMGRAYGETQYF
TGTGCCACCAGCAGAGATATGGGCAGGGCTTATGGAGAGACCCAGTACTTC
>TRBJ1-5|-|-|TRBV18
CASSPGPRDNQPQHF
TGTGCCAGCTCACCAGGGCCGAGGGACAATCAGCCCCAGCATTTT
>TRBJ2-2|-|few|TRBV6-2/TRBV6-3
CASSRDIPNTGELFF
TGTGCCAGCAGTCGCGACATACCGAACACCGGGGAGCTGTTTTTT
>TRBJ1-2|-|-|TRBV4-3
CASSQAANYGYTF
TGCGCCAGCAGCCAAGCGGCTAACTATGGCTACACCTTC
>TRBJ1-1|-|-|TRBV10-3
CAISESKQASEAFF
TGTGCCATCAGTGAGTCTAAACAGGCTTCTGAAGCTTTCTTT
>TRBJ1-3|-|-|TRBV11-3
CASSLESAGLGNTIYF
TGTGCCAGCAGCTTAGAATCGGCGGGGTTAGGAAACACCATATATTTT
>TRBJ2-2|TRBD2|-|TRBV6-2/TRBV6-3
CASSYLAGEITGELFF
TGTGCCAGCAGTTACTTGGCGGGGGAGATCACCGGGGAGCTGTTTTTT
>TRBJ2-7|TRBD1|-|TRBV5-5
CASSYTGGNSYEQYF
TGTGCCAGCAGCTATACAGGGGGCAATTCCTACGAGCAGTACTTC
>TRBJ2-1|-|once|TRBV24-1
CATSDLDGRNEQFF
TGTGCCACCAGTGATTTAGATGGGAGAAATGAGCAGTTCTTC
>TRBJ2-3|TRBD2|-|TRBV4-3
CASSQGGSSGGSTDTQYF
TGCGCCAGCAGCCAAGGGGGGAGTAGCGGGGGTAGCACAGATACGCAGTATTTT
>TRBJ1-2|TRBD1|-|TRBV27
CASRRTGTDYGYTF
TGTGCCAGCAGGAGGACAGGGACCGACTATGGCTACACCTTC
>TRBJ1-4|TRBD1|-|TRBV28
CASTPLTGGKLFF
TGTGCCAGCACCCCTTTAACAGGGGGAAAACTGTTTTTT
>TRBJ2-7|TRBD2|-|TRBV19
CASSLAGGLLSSYEQYF
TGTGCCAGTTCCCTAGCGGGAGGGCTTCTAAGCTCCTACGAGCAGTACTTC
>TRBJ2-3|TRBD1|-|TRBV6-5
CASRSGTGDTDTQYF
TGTGCCAGCAGATCCGGGACAGGGGACACAGATACGCAGTATTTT
>TRBJ1-1|TRBD1|-|TRBV14
CASSPTGTGGNTEAFF
TGTGCCAGCAGCCCTACCGGGACAGGGGGGAACACTGAAGCTTTCTTT
>TRBJ1-3|TRBD1|once|TRBV5-8
CASSRSGGGGNTIYF
TGTGCCAGCAGCCGGTCAGGGGGCGGTGGAAACACCATATATTTT
>TRBJ2-3|TRBD2|-|TRBV7-3
CASSLSSSGGQDTQYF
TGTGCCAGCAGCTTATCGTCTAGCGGGGGACAAGATACGCAGTATTTT
>TRBJ1-4|-|few|TRBV5-1
CASSREDEKLFF
TGCGCCAGCAGCCGGGAGGATGAAAAACTGTTTTTT
>TRBJ2-7|TRBD2|many|TRBV20-1
CTLVGGYEQYF
TGCACCCTCGTCGGGGGGTACGAGCAGTACTTC
>TRBJ1-2|TRBD1|few|TRBV7-9
CASSAEGALYYGYTF
TGTGCCAGCAGCGCAGAGGGGGCACTTTACTATGGCTACACCTTC
>TRBJ2-3|-|-|TRBV28
CASTTMVTDTQYF
TGTGCCAGCACTACCATGGTCACAGATACGCAGTATTTT
>TRBJ1-1|-|-|TRBV7-3
CASSSGVGGTEAFF
TGTGCCAGCAGCTCAGGGGTGGGCGGCACTGAAGCTTTCTTT
>TRBJ1-1|TRBD1|-|TRBV11-3
CASSLGTVNTEAFF
TGTGCCAGCAGCCTAGGGACAGTCAACACTGAAGCTTTCTTT
>TRBJ1-3|-|few|TRBV7-2
CASSLAGGGGNTIYF
TGTGCCAGCAGCCTCGCCGGTGGCGGTGGAAACACCATATATTTT
>TRBJ1-2|-|-|TRBV12-3/TRBV12-4
CASSGSGGGYTF
TGTGCCAGCAGTGGCTCGGGGGGAGGCTACACCTTC
>TRBJ1-1|-|once|TRBV20-1
CSASNRENTEAFF
TGCAGTGCTAGTAACCGGGAGAACACTGAAGCTTTCTTT
>TRBJ2-3|-|once|TRBV5-1
CASSQARWGTDTQYF
TGCGCCAGCAGCCAGGCCCGTTGGGGCACAGATACGCAGTATTTT
>TRBJ1-2|-|-|TRBV7-2
CASSFSVRGGYGYTF
TGTGCCAGCAGCTTTTCTGTCAGGGGCGGGTATGGCTACACCTTC
>TRBJ2-1|TRBD2|-|TRBV6-2/TRBV6-3
CVSSPSGGGANEQFF
TGTGTCAGCAGCCCCAGCGGCGGGGGGGCCAATGAGCAGTTCTTC
>TRBJ2-7|TRBD2|few|TRBV3-1/TRBV3-2
CASSFWTSGGVYEQYF
TGTGCCAGCAGCTTTTGGACTAGCGGGGGCGTATACGAGCAGTACTTC
>TRBJ1-5|TRBD1|-|TRBV25-1
CASSPTGGGQPQHF
TGTGCCAGCAGTCCGACAGGGGGCGGACAGCCCCAGCATTTT
>TRBJ2-3|TRBD2|-|TRBV24-1
CATSEVTSGRGTDTQYF
TGTGCCACCAGTGAGGTCACTAGCGGGAGGGGCACAGATACGCAGTATTTT
>TRBJ1-1|-|-|TRBV2
CASIPRGGNTEAFF
TGTGCCAGCATACCTCGCGGGGGCAACACTGAAGCTTTCTTT
>TRBJ1-2|-|-|TRBV10-3
CATTAGNYGYTF
TGTGCCACCACGGCGGGGAACTATGGCTACACCTTC
>TRBJ1-4|-|few|TRBV10-3
CAISQGLGNEKLFF
TGTGCCATCAGCCAGGGTTTGGGAAATGAAAAACTGTTTTTT
>TRBJ2-7|-|-|TRBV12-5
CASGLGVQLYEQYF
TGTGCTAGTGGTTTAGGGGTTCAGCTCTACGAGCAGTACTTC
>TRBJ1-1|TRBD1|-|TRBV6-6
CASSPYVGQFLNTEAFF
TGTGCCAGCAGTCCCTACGTGGGACAGTTCTTGAACACTGAAGCTTTCTTT
>TRBJ2-5|TRBD2|-|TRBV7-2
CASSPRTSGGYQETQYF
TGTGCCAGCAGCCCCCGGACTAGCGGGGGGTACCAAGAGACCCAGTACTTC
>TRBJ2-2|-|-|TRBV11-2
CASSSQQGYTGELFF
TGTGCCAGCAGCTCCCAACAGGGATACACCGGGGAGCTGTTTTTT
>TRBJ2-1|TRBD2|-|TRBV4-3
CASSSEAGGFTYSYNEQFF
TGCGCCAGCAGCTCAGAAGCGGGGGGCTTTACCTACTCCTACAATGAGCAGTTCTTC
>TRBJ1-1|-|once|TRBV2
CASNSNGNTEAFF
TGTGCCAGTAACTCTAATGGGAACACTGAAGCTTTCTTT
>TRBJ1-4|-|-|TRBV9
CASSVAANLNEKLFF
TGTGCCAGCAGCGTAGCAGCGAACTTAAATGAAAAACTGTTTTTT
>TRBJ2-7|-|-|TRBV7-2
CASSLQSGYYEQYF
TGTGCCAGCAGCTTACAGTCAGGGTACTACGAGCAGTACTTC
>TRBJ1-1|-|-|TRBV11-1
CASSLRGWTEAFF
TGTGCCAGCAGCCTTAGGGGCTGGACTGAAGCTTTCTTT
>TRBJ2-7|TRBD2|-|TRBV19
CASSRLAGADEQYF
TGTGCCAGTTCCCGACTAGCGGGAGCCGACGAGCAGTACTTC